This T cell receptor (beta chain) is from a study of control samples from healthy donors and cancer patients. The method was immunoSEQ multiplex PCR; TCRdb's version includes in-frame clones alone and lacks a portion of them. The sample has about 160,000 clones, roughly 95% seen once. The CDR3 is made up of 13 amino acids. The germline CDR1 and CDR2 sequences are SGHDT and YYEEEE. The V end was cut by 3 bases, the J end by 6 bases, with 13 bases between. The V and J genes are TRBV5-6 and TRBJ2-7, with D possibly being TRBD1 (6 bases). The sequence derives from a young woman in good health. The sequenced sample consisted of blood. The CDR3 nucleotides are TGTGCCAGCAGCTGGGGGCCTTCAAGCGAGCAGTACTTC. Translating gives CASSWGPSSEQYF.